This entry lists 22 T cell receptor beta chains sequenced from one sample in a study of PD-L1 blockade in urothelial cancer (TCRdb year 2017). Libraries were made using the immunoSEQ multiplex PCR assay. Not all clones reach the TCRdb copy of this immuneACCESS table, which keeps in-frame sequences only. Checked studies attribute under half of the gap to unresolved V genes and leave the rest unexplained. The sample data list more than 80,000 clones, and 82% of these were observed just once. The ten largest clones take up 9.5% of the sample. The source material was PBMCs, sampled around atezolizumab (anti-PD-L1) treatment. Receptors were obtained from a man aged 65 to 79 with urothelial cancer.

The CDR3 sequence is CASSPQGGGYTF. CDR3 bases: TGTGCCAGCAGCCCGCAGGGAGGTGGCTACACCTTC. The chain recombines TRBV11-2 with TRBJ1-2; weak D call: TRBD1 (5 bases). CDR1 is SGHAT and CDR2 is FQNNGV in the germline V gene. The CDR3 sequence is 12 residues long. V was trimmed by 5 bases and J by 7 bases, leaving 11 bases between them.

The V gene is TRBV5-4, the J gene TRBJ1-6, with a tentative D call TRBD1 (5 bases). Deletions cut 0 bases from V and 10 bases from J, with 14 bases between. Germline-derived CDR1 and CDR2 are SGHNT and YYREEE (reference sequence). The CDR3 sequence is 15 residues long. CDR3 loop: CASSLAGQGISPLHF. CDR3 nucleotides: TGTGCCAGCAGCTTGGCCGGGCAGGGTATATCACCCCTCCACTTT. Full variable domain (outside the CDR3, taken from reference TRBV5-4 and TRBJ1-6): ETGVTQSPTHLIKTRGQQVTLRCSSQSGHNTVSWYQQALGQGPQFIFQYYREEENGRGNFPPRFSGLQFPNYSSELNVNALELDDSALYLCASSLAGQGISPLHFGNGTRLTVT.

V and J are TRBV7-9 and TRBJ1-1; tentatively, D is TRBD1 (5 bases). Trimming pared 1 base from V and 2 bases from J, leaving 11 bases between. The CDR3 contains 15 residues. Germline V gene data show CDR1 as SEHNR and CDR2 as FQNEAQ (reference sequence). The CDR3 spells CASSLVAGRNTEAFF. For the CDR3, the DNA is TGTGCCAGCAGCTTAGTGGCGGGACGAAACACTGAAGCTTTCTTT.

The chain is built from TRBV14 and TRBJ2-3; 12 bases fit TRBD2. The J segment lost 6 bases and the V segment lost 1 base, leaving 5 bases of the junction unmatched. Germline CDR1 and CDR2: SGHDN and FVKESK. This CDR3 region has 16 residues. Here the CDR3 reads CASSQGLAGGLDTQYF. The CDR3 nucleotides read TGTGCCAGCAGCCAAGGGCTAGCGGGAGGGCTGGATACGCAGTATTTT.

V and J are TRBV18 and TRBJ2-7; possible D gene TRBD2, 6 bases. Trimming cost V 4 bases and J 5 bases, with 6 bases left between them. In germline, CDR1 is KGHSH, CDR2 LQKENI. The length of the CDR3 is 11 residues. CDR3 in DNA: TGTGCCAGCTCACGGGGGGACGAGCAGTACTTC. As protein: CASSRGDEQYF.

This chain joins TRBV19 and TRBJ2-1; 9 bases match TRBD2. Germline V gives CDR1 LNHDA, CDR2 SQIVND (reference sequence). The trim removed 5 bases at V and 2 bases at J, leaving 13 bases unmatched. This CDR3 contains 18 residues. DNA of the CDR3: TGTGCCAGTAGTTCGCTGGGCGGGGGGGCCGGCACCTACAATGAGCAGTTCTTC. It encodes CASSSLGGGAGTYNEQFF.

CDR3: CASSQPLRTGNTEAFF. CDR3 coding DNA: TGCGCCAGCAGCCAACCCTTAAGGACAGGAAACACTGAAGCTTTCTTT. V is TRBV4-1 and J is TRBJ1-1, with 7 bases aligning to TRBD1. The CDR3 is 16 amino acids. CDR1 is MGHRA, CDR2 YSYEKL, per germline. V dropped 2 bases and J dropped 2; count of bases not matched to a gene: 8.

This clone has more than one count but fewer than ten. The genes are TRBV9 and TRBJ2-5, with 14 positions matching TRBD2. Germline V gene lookup returns CDR1 SGDLS and CDR2 YYNGEE. This CDR3 region has 15 residues. V dropped 4 bases and J dropped 4; count of bases not matched to a gene: 3. The CDR3 coding sequence is TGTGCCAGCAGCCTGGGACTAGCGGGAGTAGAGACCCAGTACTTC. As protein: CASSLGLAGVETQYF.

J is TRBJ2-1 and V is TRBV5-1; 10 bases match TRBD2. There are 15 residues in the CDR3. Unmatched junction bases numbered 8, after V lost 4 bases and J lost 7 bases. CDR1 is SGHRS and CDR2 is YFSETQ in the germline V gene. CDR3 loop: CASSGSTSGFNEQFF. In nucleotides, the CDR3 is TGCGCCAGCAGCGGCTCGACTAGCGGGTTTAATGAGCAGTTCTTC.

This clone turned up a few times. The J gene is TRBJ2-3, the V gene TRBV7-9; 8 nucleotides agree with TRBD2. J was trimmed by 6 bases and V by 7 bases; bases with no gene match: 9. The CDR3 covers 14 residues. Germline V lookup: CDR1 SEHNR, CDR2 FQNEAQ (reference sequence). CDR3 amino acids: CASTPAGAFDTQYF. The CDR3 DNA reads TGTGCCAGCACCCCAGCGGGGGCGTTTGATACGCAGTATTTT.

The V call is TRBV2, the J call TRBJ2-1; TRBD2 agrees at 7 bases. The CDR3 loop spans 14 amino acids. In germline, CDR1 is SNHLY, CDR2 FYNNEI. The V segment lost 4 bases and the J segment 7 bases; nucleotides outside the gene matches: 7. The CDR3 reads CASSVGGRVNEQFF. CDR3 DNA: TGTGCCAGCAGTGTCGGCGGGAGAGTGAATGAGCAGTTCTTC.

The chain is built from TRBV5-1 and TRBJ1-1, with 8 bases aligning to TRBD1. This CDR3 contains 14 residues. Germline-derived CDR1 and CDR2 are SGHRS and YFSETQ. V trimming: 4 bases; J trimming: 6 bases; junction bases outside the gene matches: 8. The CDR3 nucleotides are TGCGCCAGCAGCGTGACAGGGGACGCGGCTGAAGCTTTCTTT. Its translation: CASSVTGDAAEAFF.

The rearrangement links TRBV5-4 to TRBJ1-6; 8 positions agree with TRBD1. The CDR3 loop spans 16 amino acids. Germline values: CDR1 SGHNT, CDR2 YYREEE (reference sequence). V lost 4 bases to trimming and J lost 9 bases; unmatched junction nucleotides: 12. CDR3 amino acids: CASSPGGRQGFSPLHF. In nucleotides, the CDR3 is TGTGCCAGCAGCCCCGGAGGGAGACAGGGGTTTTCACCCCTCCACTTT. Based on the CDR3 plus reference TRBV5-4 and TRBJ1-6, the full variable domain is ETGVTQSPTHLIKTRGQQVTLRCSSQSGHNTVSWYQQALGQGPQFIFQYYREEENGRGNFPPRFSGLQFPNYSSELNVNALELDDSALYLCASSPGGRQGFSPLHFGNGTRLTVT.

The V gene is TRBV25-1, the J gene TRBJ2-1, with 9 bases matching TRBD2. J gave up 3 bases and V 8 bases, and 5 bases lay outside the gene matches. This CDR3 is 14 amino acids long. Germline assignment: CDR1 MGHDK and CDR2 SYGVNS. In DNA form, the CDR3 reads TGTGCCAGCCACCCAGCGGGAGGCTACAATGAGCAGTTCTTC. It encodes CASHPAGGYNEQFF.

The rearrangement links TRBV19 to TRBJ2-1, with D perhaps TRBD1 (8 bases). V was cut by 4 bases and J by 10 bases, with 17 bases left in between. Germline lookup yields CDR1 LNHDA and CDR2 SQIVND (reference sequence). This CDR3 spans 14 amino acids. CDR3 amino acids: CASSRDDRGGEQFF. In DNA form, the CDR3 reads TGTGCCAGTAGTAGAGACGACAGGGGAGGGGAGCAGTTCTTC.

This chain links TRBV15 with TRBJ2-1; 7 bases agree with TRBD2. The germline gives CDR1 LNHNV, CDR2 YYDKDF (reference sequence). The V segment lost 0 bases and the J segment 10 bases; nucleotides outside the gene matches: 9. This CDR3 contains 15 residues. The CDR3: CATSRETTSAREQFF. CDR3 bases: TGTGCCACCAGCAGAGAAACTACTAGCGCAAGGGAGCAGTTCTTC.

V usage is TRBV2 and J usage is TRBJ1-2; 7 nucleotides align to TRBD1. J was trimmed by 3 bases and V by 6 bases; bases with no gene match: 10. Germline loops: CDR1 SNHLY, CDR2 FYNNEI. The CDR3 is 15 amino acids. DNA for the CDR3: TGTGCCAGCAGGGTAGACAGGGTGGGCGACTATGGCTACACCTTC. Its translation: CASRVDRVGDYGYTF.

The CDR3 reads CASKKGTEAFF. The DNA for the CDR3 is TGTGCCAGCAAGAAGGGGACTGAAGCTTTCTTT. This chain joins TRBV6-5 and TRBJ1-1, with D perhaps TRBD1 (5 bases). Germline V gene data show CDR1 as MNHEY and CDR2 as SVGAGI. This CDR3 comprises 11 residues. The V end lost 7 bases, the J end lost 5 bases, and 8 bases lay between the germline ends.

The chain has TRBV6-1 and TRBJ1-1; D is perhaps TRBD1 (6 bases). CDR1 is MNHNS, CDR2 SASEGT, per germline. The CDR3 covers 14 residues. Trimming pared 3 bases from V and 1 base from J, leaving 9 bases between. Here the CDR3 DNA reads TGTGCCAGCAGTGATGGGGGCGCGAACACTGAAGCTTTCTTT. Translating gives CASSDGGANTEAFF.

The chain uses TRBV19 and TRBJ1-6, with D possibly being TRBD1 (5 bases). The CDR3 covers 13 residues. Per germline, CDR1 LNHDA and CDR2 SQIVND (reference sequence). Trimming pared 8 bases from V and 7 bases from J, leaving 12 bases between. CDR3 region: CASSQAGNSPLHF. CDR3 nucleotides: TGTGCCAGTTCACAGGCGGGGAATTCACCCCTCCACTTT.

The CDR3 protein is CASSSAGQETQYF. CDR3 nucleotide sequence: TGTGCCAGCAGTTCCGCGGGACAAGAGACCCAGTACTTC. This chain links TRBV27 with TRBJ2-5; tentative D call: TRBD2 (6 bases). This CDR3 spans 13 amino acids. Trimming took 4 bases from V and 2 from J, leaving 8 bases between them. Germline-derived CDR1 and CDR2 are MNHEY and SMNVEV (reference sequence).

The chain recombines TRBV28 with TRBJ1-5, with D perhaps TRBD1 (6 bases). Germline CDR1 reads MDHEN; CDR2 reads SYDVKM. V was pared by 6 bases and J by 1 base, with 13 bases between. CDR3 length equals 15 residues. The CDR3 DNA reads TGTGCCAGCAGGGCGGGAGGGGGAAGCAATCAGCCCCAGCATTTT. Its translation is CASRAGGGSNQPQHF.